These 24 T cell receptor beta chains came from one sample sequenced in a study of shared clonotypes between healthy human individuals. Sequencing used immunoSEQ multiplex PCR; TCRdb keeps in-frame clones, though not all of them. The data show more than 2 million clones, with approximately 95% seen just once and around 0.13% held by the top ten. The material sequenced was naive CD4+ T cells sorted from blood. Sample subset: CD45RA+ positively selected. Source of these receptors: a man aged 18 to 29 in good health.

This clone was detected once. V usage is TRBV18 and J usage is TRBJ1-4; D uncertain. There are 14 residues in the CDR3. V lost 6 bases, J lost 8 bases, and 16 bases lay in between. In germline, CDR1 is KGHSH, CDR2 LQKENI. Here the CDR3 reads CASSRARGDEKLFF. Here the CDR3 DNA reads TGTGCCAGCTCCCGGGCCCGGGGAGACGAAAAACTGTTTTTT.

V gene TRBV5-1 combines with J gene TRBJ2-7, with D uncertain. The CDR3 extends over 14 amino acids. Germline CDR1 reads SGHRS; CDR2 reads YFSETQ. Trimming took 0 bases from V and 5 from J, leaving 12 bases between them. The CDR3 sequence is CASSLGQVWDEQYF. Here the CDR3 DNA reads TGCGCCAGCAGCTTGGGTCAGGTTTGGGACGAGCAGTACTTC. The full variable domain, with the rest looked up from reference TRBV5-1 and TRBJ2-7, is KAGVTQTPRYLIKTRGQQVTLSCSPISGHRSVSWYQQTPGQGLQFLFEYFSETQRNKGNFPGRFSGRQFSNSRSEMNVSTLELGDSALYLCASSLGQVWDEQYFGPGTRLTVT.

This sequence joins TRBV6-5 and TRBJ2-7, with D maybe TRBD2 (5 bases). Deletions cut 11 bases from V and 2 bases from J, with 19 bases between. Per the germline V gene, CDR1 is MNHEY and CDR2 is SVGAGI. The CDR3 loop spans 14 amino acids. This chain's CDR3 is CAQGAAGPTYEQYF. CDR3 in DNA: TGTGCCCAAGGAGCGGCCGGCCCAACCTACGAGCAGTACTTC.

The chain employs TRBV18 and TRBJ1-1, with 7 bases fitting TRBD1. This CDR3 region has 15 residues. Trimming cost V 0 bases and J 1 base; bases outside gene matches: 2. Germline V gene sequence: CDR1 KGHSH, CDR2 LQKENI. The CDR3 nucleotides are TGTGCCAGCTCACCACCGCGGACAGGGAACACTGAAGCTTTCTTT. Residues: CASSPPRTGNTEAFF.

The DNA of the CDR3 is TGTGCCAGCAGTGGGAGAGGACTAGCGGGGGCGAGACAGCTGTTTTTT. Translated, it gives CASSGRGLAGARQLFF. This chain joins TRBV6-6 and TRBJ2-2, with 13 bases identical to TRBD2. This CDR3 is 16 amino acids long. V was clipped by 5 bases and J by 12 bases; unmatched bases: 12. Germline CDR1 and CDR2: MNHNY and SVGAGI (reference sequence).

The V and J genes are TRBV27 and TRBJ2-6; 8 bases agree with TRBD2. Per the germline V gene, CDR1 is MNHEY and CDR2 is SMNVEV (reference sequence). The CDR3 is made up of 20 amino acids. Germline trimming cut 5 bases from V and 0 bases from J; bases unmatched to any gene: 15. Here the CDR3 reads CASSPRRRLAGGSGANVLTF. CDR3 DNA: TGTGCCAGCAGTCCCAGGCGGAGGCTAGCGGGCGGCTCTGGGGCCAACGTCCTGACTTTC.

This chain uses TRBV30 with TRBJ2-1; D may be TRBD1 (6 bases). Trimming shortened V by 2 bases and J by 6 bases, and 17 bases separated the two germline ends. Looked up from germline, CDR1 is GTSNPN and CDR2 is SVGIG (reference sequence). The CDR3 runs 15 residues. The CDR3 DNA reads TGTGCCTGGAGTCCCACAGGGAAGGGGACCAATGAGCAGTTCTTC. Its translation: CAWSPTGKGTNEQFF.

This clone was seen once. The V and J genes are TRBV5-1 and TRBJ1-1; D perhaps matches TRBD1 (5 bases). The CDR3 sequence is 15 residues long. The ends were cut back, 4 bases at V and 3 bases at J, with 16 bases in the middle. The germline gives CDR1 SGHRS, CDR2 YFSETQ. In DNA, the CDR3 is TGCGCCAGCAGCGGGACGGACCGGGGGTACACTGAAGCTTTCTTT. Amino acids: CASSGTDRGYTEAFF. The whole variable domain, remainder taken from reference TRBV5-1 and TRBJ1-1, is KAGVTQTPRYLIKTRGQQVTLSCSPISGHRSVSWYQQTPGQGLQFLFEYFSETQRNKGNFPGRFSGRQFSNSRSEMNVSTLELGDSALYLCASSGTDRGYTEAFFGQGTRLTVV.

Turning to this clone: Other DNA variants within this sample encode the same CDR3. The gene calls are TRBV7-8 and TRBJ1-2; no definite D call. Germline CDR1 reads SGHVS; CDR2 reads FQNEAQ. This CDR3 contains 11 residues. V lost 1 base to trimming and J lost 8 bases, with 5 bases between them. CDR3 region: CASSLGQGYTF. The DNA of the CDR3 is TGTGCCAGCAGCTTAGGTCAGGGCTACACCTTC.

The CDR3 region is CASTTSGVGLSSYEQYF. CDR3 nucleotides: TGTGCCAGCACAACCAGCGGCGTGGGACTGAGCTCCTACGAGCAGTACTTC. The chain carries TRBV2 and TRBJ2-7, with D possibly matching TRBD2 (6 bases). Germline values: CDR1 SNHLY, CDR2 FYNNEI. V was cut by 7 bases and J by 0 bases, with 22 bases left in between. This CDR3 region has 17 residues.

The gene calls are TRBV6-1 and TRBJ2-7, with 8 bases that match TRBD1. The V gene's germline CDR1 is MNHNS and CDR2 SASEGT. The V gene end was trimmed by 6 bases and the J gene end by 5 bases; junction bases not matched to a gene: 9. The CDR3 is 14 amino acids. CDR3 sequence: CASRDSGTGHEQYF. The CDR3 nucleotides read TGTGCCAGCAGGGATTCCGGGACAGGACACGAGCAGTACTTC.

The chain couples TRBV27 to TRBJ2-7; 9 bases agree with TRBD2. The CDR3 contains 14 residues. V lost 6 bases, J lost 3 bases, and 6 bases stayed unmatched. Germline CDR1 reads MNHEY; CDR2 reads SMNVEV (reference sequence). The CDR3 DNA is TGTGCCAGCAGAGCGAGCGGGGGGAACTACGAGCAGTACTTC. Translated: CASRASGGNYEQYF.

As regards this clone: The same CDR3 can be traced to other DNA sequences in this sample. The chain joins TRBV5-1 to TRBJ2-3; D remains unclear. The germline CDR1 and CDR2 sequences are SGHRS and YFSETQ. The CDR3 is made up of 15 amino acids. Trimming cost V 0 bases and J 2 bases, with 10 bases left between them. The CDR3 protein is CASSLGGKSTDTQYF. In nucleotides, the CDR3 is TGCGCCAGCAGCTTGGGAGGCAAGTCCACAGATACGCAGTATTTT.

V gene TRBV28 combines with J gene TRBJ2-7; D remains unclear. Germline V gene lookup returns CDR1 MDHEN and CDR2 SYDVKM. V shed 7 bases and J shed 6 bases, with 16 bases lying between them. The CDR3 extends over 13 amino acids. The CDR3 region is CASIPTKSGEQYF. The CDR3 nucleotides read TGTGCCAGCATACCAACCAAAAGTGGCGAGCAGTACTTC. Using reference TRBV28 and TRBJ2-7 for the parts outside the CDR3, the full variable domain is DVKVTQSSRYLVKRTGEKVFLECVQDMDHENMFWYRQDPGLGLRLIYFSYDVKMKEKGDIPEGYSVSREKKERFSLILESASTNQTSMYLCASIPTKSGEQYFGPGTRLTVT.

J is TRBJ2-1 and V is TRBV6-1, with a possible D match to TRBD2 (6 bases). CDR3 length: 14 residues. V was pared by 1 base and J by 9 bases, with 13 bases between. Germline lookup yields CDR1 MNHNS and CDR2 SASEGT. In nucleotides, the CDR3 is TGTGCCAGCAGTGAAGGTAGGAGGGGAGGTGAGCAGTTCTTC. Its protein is CASSEGRRGGEQFF.

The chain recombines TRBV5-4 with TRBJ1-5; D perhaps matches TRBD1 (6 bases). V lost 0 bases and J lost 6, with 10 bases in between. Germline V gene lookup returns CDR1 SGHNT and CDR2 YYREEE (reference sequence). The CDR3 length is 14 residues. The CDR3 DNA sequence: TGTGCCAGCAGCTTGGACAGGGCGGTTCAGCCCCAGCATTTT. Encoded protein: CASSLDRAVQPQHF.

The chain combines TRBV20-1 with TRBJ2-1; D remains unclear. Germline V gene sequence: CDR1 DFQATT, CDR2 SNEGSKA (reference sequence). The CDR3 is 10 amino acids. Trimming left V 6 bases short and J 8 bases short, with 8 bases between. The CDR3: CSAQKHEQFF. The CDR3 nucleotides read TGCAGTGCCCAGAAGCATGAGCAGTTCTTC.

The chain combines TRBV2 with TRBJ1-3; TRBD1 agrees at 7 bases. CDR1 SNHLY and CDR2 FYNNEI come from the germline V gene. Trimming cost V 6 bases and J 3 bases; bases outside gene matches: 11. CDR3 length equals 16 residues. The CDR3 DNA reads TGTGCCAGCAGCCAGGGGGGAAATTTGTTTGGAAACACCATATATTTT. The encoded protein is CASSQGGNLFGNTIYF.

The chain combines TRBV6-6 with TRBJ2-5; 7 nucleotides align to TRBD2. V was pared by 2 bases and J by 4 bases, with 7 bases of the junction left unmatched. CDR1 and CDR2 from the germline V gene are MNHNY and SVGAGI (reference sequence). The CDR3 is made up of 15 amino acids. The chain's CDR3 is CASSYSRGRGETQYF. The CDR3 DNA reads TGTGCCAGCAGTTACAGCCGGGGGAGGGGAGAGACCCAGTACTTC.

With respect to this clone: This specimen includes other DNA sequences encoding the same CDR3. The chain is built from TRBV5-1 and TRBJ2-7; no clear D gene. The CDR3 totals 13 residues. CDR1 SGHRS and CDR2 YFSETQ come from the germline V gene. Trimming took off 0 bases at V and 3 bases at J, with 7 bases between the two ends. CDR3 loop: CASSLAPSYEQYF. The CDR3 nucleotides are TGCGCCAGCAGCTTGGCCCCTAGCTACGAGCAGTACTTC.

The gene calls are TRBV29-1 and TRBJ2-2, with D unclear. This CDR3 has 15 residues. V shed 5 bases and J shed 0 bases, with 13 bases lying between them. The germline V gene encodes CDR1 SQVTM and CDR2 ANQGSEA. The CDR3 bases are TGCAGCGTTCGAACAAACCTGGCGAACACCGGGGAGCTGTTTTTT. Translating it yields CSVRTNLANTGELFF.

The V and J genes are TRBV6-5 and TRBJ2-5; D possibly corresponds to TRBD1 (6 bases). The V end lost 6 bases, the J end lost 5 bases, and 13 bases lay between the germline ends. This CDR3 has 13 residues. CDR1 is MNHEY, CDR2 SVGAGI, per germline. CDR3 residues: CASRRLQGETQYF. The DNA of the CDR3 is TGTGCCAGCAGGCGTCTCCAGGGGGAGACCCAGTACTTC.

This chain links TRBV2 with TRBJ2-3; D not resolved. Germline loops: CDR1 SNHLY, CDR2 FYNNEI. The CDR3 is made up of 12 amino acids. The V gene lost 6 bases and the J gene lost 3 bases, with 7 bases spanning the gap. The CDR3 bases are TGTGCCAGCAGGATAGGGACAGATACGCAGTATTTT. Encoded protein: CASRIGTDTQYF.

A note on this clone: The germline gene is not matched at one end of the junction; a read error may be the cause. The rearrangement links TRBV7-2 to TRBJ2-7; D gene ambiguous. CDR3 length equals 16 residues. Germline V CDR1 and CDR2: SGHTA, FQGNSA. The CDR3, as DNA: TGTGCCAGCAGCTTACTCGCAGGAAGCCCCTCCCACGAGCAGTACTTC. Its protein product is CASSLLAGSPSHEQYF.